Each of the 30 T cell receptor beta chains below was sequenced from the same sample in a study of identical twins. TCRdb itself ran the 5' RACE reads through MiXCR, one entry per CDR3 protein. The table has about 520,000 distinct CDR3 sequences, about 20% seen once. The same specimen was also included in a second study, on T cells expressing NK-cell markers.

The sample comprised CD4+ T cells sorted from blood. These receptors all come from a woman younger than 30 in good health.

In DNA form, the CDR3 reads TGTGCCAGCAGCTTATCCCCGGGGCAACGGGGCGGGGAGCTGTTTTTT. This translates into CASSLSPGQRGGELFF. The chain recombines TRBV7-3 with TRBJ2-2; the D gene could be TRBD1 or TRBD2 (5 bases each). The germline V and J ends were trimmed by 2 bases and 7 bases, with 17 bases remaining between them. Germline V gene lookup returns CDR1 SGHTA and CDR2 FQGTGA. The CDR3 consists of 16 residues.

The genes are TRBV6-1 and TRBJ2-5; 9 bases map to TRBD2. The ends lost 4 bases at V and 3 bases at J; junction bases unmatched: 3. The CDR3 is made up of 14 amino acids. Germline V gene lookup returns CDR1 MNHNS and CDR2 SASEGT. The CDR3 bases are TGTGCCAGCAGTGCTAGCGGGACAAAAGAGACCCAGTACTTC. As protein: CASSASGTKETQYF.

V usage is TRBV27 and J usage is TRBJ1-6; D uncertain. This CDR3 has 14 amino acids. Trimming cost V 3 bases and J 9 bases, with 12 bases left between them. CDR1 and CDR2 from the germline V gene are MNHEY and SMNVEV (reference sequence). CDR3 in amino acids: CASSFGPGVSPLHF. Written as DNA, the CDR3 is TGTGCCAGCAGTTTCGGTCCCGGGGTTTCACCCCTCCACTTT.

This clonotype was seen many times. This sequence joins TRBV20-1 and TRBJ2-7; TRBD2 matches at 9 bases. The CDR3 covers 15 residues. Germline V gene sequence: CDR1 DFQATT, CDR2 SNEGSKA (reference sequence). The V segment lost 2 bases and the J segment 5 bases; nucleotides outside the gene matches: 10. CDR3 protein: CSARWSSGIGDEQYF. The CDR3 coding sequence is TGCAGTGCTAGATGGTCTAGCGGGATAGGCGACGAGCAGTACTTC.

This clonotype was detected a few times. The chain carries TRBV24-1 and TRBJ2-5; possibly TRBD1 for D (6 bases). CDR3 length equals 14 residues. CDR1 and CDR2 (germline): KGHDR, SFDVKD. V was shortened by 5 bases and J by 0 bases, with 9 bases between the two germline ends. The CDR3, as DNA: TGTGCCACCAGTGGTCAGGGGCACCAAGAGACCCAGTACTTC. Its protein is CATSGQGHQETQYF.

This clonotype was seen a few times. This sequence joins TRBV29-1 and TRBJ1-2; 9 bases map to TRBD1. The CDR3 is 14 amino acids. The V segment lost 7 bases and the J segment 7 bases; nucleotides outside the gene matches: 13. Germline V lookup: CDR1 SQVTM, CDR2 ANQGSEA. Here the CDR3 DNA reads TGCAGCGCGTCGAATACGGGACAGGGAGCTGGCTACACCTTC. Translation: CSASNTGQGAGYTF.

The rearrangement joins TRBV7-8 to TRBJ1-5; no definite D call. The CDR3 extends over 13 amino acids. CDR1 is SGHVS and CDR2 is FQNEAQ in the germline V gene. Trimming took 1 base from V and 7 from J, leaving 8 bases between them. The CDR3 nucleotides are TGTGCCAGCAGCTTAGAGGCGGCGCAGCCCCAGCATTTT. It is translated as CASSLEAAQPQHF.

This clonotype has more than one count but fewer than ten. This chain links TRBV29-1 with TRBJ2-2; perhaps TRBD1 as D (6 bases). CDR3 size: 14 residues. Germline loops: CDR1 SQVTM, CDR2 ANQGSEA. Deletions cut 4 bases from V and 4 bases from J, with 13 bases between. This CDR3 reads CSVAKDSSTGELFF. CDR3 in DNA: TGCAGCGTTGCCAAGGACAGCTCCACCGGGGAGCTGTTTTTT.

CDR3 sequence (DNA): TGTGCCATCCGGAGGCATAATTCACCCCTCCACTTT. Translating it yields CAIRRHNSPLHF. This rearrangement joins TRBV10-3 to TRBJ1-6; no clear D. V dropped 8 bases and J dropped 5 bases, with 7 bases sitting between them. The CDR3 is 12 amino acids. The V gene's germline CDR1 is ENHRY and CDR2 SYGVKD.

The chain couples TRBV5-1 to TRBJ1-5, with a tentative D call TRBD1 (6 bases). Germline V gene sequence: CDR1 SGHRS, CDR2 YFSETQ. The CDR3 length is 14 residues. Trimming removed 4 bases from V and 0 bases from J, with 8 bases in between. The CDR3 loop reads CASSVDSSNQPQHF. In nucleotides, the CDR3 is TGCGCCAGCAGCGTGGACAGTAGCAATCAGCCCCAGCATTTT.

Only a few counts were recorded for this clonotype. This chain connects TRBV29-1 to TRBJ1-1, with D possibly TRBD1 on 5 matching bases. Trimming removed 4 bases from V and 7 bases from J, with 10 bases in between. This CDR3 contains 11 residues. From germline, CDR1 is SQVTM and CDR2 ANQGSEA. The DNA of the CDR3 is TGCAGCGTTGTGGGGCCGATTGAAGCTTTCTTT. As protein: CSVVGPIEAFF.

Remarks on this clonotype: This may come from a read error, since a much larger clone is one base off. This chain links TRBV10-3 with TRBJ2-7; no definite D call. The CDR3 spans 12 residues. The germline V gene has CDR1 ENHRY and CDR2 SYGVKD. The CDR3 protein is CAISQSSYEQYF. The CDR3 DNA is TGTGCCATCAGTCAGTCCTCCTACGAGCAGTACTTC.

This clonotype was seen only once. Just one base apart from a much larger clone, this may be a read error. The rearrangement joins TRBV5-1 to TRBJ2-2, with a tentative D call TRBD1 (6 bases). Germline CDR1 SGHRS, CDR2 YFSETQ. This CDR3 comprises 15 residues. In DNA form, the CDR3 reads TGCGCCAGCAGCTTAGGACAGTTGAACTCCGGGGAGCTGTTTTTT. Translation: CASSLGQLNSGELFF.

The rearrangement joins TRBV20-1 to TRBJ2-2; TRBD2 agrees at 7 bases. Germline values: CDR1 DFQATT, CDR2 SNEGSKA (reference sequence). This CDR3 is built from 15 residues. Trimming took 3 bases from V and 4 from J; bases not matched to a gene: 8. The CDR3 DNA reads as TGCAGTGCTAGGCACCGCGGGGGTGGCACCGGGGAGCTGTTTTTT. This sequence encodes CSARHRGGGTGELFF.

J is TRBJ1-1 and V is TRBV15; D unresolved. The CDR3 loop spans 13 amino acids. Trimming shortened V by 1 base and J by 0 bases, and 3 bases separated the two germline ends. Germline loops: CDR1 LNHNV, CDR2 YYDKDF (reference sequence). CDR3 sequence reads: CATSRGMNTEAFF. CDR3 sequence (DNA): TGTGCCACCAGCAGAGGGATGAACACTGAAGCTTTCTTT.

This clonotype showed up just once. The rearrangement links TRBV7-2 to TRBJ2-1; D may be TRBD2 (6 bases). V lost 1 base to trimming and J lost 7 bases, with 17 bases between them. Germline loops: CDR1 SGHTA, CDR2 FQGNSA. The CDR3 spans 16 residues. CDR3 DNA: TGTGCCAGCAGCTTAGTAGGAGGGAGAGGCGGGAATGAGCAGTTCTTC. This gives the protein CASSLVGGRGGNEQFF. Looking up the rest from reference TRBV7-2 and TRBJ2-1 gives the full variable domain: GAGVSQSPSNKVTEKGKDVELRCDPISGHTALYWYRQSLGQGLEFLIYFQGNSAPDKSGLPSDRFSAERTGGSVSTLTIQRTQQEDSAVYLCASSLVGGRGGNEQFFGPGTRLTVL.

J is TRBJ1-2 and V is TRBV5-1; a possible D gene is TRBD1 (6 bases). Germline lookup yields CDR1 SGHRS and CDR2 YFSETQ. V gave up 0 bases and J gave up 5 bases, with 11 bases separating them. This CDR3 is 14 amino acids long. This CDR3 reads CASSLGTAQYGYTF. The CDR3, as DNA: TGCGCCAGCAGCTTGGGGACAGCTCAATATGGCTACACCTTC.

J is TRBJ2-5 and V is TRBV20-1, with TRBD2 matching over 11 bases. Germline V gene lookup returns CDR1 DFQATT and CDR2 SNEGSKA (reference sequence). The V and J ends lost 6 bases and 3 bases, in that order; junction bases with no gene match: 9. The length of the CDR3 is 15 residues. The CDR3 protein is CSASTGTSGEETQYF. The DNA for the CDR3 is TGCAGTGCCAGCACCGGGACTAGCGGAGAAGAGACCCAGTACTTC.

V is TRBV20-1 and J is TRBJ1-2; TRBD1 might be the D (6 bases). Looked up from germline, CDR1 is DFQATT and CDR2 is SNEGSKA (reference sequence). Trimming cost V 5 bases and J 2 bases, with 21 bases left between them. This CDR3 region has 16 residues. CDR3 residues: CSAGAQIGQPNYGYTF. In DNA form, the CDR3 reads TGCAGTGCTGGAGCACAAATCGGACAGCCCAACTATGGCTACACCTTC.

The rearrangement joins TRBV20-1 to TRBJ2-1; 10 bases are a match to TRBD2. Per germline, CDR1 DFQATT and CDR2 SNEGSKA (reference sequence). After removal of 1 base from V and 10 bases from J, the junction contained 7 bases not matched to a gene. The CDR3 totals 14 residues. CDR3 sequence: CSARAGTSVYEQFF. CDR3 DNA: TGCAGTGCTAGAGCAGGGACTAGCGTTTACGAGCAGTTCTTC.

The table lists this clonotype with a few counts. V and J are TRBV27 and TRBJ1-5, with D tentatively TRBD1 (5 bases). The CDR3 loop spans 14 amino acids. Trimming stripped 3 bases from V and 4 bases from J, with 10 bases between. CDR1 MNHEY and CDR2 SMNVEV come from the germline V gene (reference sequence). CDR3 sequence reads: CASSLAGGNQPQHF. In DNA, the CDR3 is TGTGCCAGCAGTTTGGCGGGGGGGAATCAGCCCCAGCATTTT.

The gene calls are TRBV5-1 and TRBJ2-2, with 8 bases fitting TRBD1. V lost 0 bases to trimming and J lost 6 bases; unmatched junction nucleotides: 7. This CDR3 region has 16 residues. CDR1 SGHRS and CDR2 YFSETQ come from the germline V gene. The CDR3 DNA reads TGCGCCAGCAGCTTGGGACAGGGGAGTATTCCCGGGGAGCTGTTTTTT. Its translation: CASSLGQGSIPGELFF.

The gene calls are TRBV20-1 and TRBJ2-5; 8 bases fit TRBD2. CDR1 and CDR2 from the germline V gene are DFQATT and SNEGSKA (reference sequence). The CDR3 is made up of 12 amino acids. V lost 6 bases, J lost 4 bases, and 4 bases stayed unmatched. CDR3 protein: CSAGLALETQYF. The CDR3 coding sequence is TGCAGTGCCGGACTAGCCCTAGAGACCCAGTACTTC.

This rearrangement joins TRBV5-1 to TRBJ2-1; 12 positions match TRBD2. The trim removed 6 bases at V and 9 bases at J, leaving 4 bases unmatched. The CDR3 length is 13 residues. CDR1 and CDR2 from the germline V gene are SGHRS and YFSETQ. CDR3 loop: CASTPLAGGEQFF. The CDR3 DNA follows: TGCGCCAGCACCCCACTAGCGGGGGGTGAGCAGTTCTTC.

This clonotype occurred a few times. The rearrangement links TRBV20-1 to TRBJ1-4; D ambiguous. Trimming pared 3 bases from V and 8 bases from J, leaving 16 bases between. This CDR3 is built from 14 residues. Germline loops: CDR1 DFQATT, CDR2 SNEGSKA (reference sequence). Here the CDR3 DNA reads TGCAGTGCTAGTTCGGCAGATCATGGGGAAAAACTGTTTTTT. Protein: CSASSADHGEKLFF.

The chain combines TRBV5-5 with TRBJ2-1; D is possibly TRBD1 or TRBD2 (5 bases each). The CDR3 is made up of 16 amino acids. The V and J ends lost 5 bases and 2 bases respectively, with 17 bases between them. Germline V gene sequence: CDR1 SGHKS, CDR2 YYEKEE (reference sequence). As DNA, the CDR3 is TGTGCCAGCAGTCCCGTCCGGGACGGGACCTACAATGAGCAGTTCTTC. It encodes CASSPVRDGTYNEQFF.

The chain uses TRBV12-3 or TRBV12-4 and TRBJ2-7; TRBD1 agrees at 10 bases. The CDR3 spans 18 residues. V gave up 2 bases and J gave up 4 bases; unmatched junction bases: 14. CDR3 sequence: CASSLTPYNGTGAYEQYF. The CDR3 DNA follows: TGTGCCAGCAGTTTAACCCCCTATAATGGGACAGGGGCGTACGAGCAGTACTTC.

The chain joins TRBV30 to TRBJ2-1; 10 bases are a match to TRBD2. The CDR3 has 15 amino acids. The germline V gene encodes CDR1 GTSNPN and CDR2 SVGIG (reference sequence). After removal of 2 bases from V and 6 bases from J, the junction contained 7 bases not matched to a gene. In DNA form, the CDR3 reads TGTGCCTGGAGTTTAGCGGGAGGCTTCCTCAATGAGCAGTTCTTC. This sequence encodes CAWSLAGGFLNEQFF.

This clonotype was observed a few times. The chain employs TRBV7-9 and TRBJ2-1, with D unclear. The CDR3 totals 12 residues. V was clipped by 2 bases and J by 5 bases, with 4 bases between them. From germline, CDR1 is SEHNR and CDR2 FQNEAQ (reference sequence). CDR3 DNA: TGTGCCAGCAGCTTAAACGACAATGAGCAGTTCTTC. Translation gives CASSLNDNEQFF.

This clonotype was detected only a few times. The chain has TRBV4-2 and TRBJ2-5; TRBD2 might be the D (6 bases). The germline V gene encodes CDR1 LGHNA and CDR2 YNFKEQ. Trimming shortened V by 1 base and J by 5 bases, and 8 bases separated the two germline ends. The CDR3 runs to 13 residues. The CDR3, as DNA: TGTGCCAGCAGCCAAGCGGGGGAGGAGACCCAGTACTTC. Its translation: CASSQAGEETQYF.